Here is one T cell receptor beta chain with its context. RNA, at about 0.45 to 1 ug, was reverse transcribed with random hexamers. Amplification of TCR beta CDR3 spanned 54 Vbeta and 13 Jbeta via immunoSEQ multiplex PCR. TCRdb fed the immunoSEQ multiplex PCR reads into MiXCR, producing one record per CDR3 protein. The data contain about 400,000 distinct CDR3 sequences, more than 80% of them seen just once; the ten biggest clones take up more than 0.09%. The T cells that were sequenced for TCR beta were CD8+ and CD4+ cells from blood. TEMRA cells were enriched by FACS, while CD8+ and CD4+ T cells were obtained through a negative isolation that was performed magnetically. V lost 5 bases and J 10 bases, leaving 21 bases between the germline ends. The CDR3 is made up of 14 amino acids. Germline CDR1 reads SGDLS; CDR2 reads YYNGEE. The sample originates from a study of CD8 T cells in Susac syndrome.

This clonotype originated in a human donor with multiple sclerosis. What was sequenced was CD8+ T cells from PBMCs. The chain combines TRBV9 with TRBJ1-1, with D possibly TRBD1 on 5 matching bases. CDR3 amino acids: CASRDDDWLGGAFF. In DNA form, the CDR3 reads TGTGCCAGCAGAGATGACGACTGGCTGGGGGGAGCTTTCTTT.